Presented here are 18 T cell receptor beta chains from one specimen sequenced in a study of blood T cells in healthy people across ages (dated by TCRdb to between 2014 and 2016). Library prep was done by 5' RACE. For sequencing, an Illumina HiSeq 2500 was employed. A second about 6 to 11 cycle PCR used a sample-barcoded 5' primer and a J-beta primer mix. TCRdb itself trimmed the public reads at Q25 with fastp, ran MiXCR and retained productive beta chains. Merged by CDR3 protein, the rows form single entries marked with the most common genes and DNA. This sample lists about 510,000 distinct CDR3 sequences; about 29% were detected once. 3% to 4.5% of the sample belongs to the ten largest clones. These data are also associated with another study on T cells of mothers and their children.

The sample taken for sequencing was blood. Receptors originate from a boy aged 2 to 10 in good health.

The chain links TRBV19 to TRBJ1-1; D is uncertain. V was trimmed by 6 bases and J by 5 bases, leaving 10 bases between them. Germline assignment: CDR1 LNHDA and CDR2 SQIVND (reference sequence). The CDR3 loop spans 12 amino acids. The CDR3 loop reads CASSPSWTEAFF. The CDR3 region has the DNA TGTGCCAGTAGCCCAAGCTGGACTGAAGCTTTCTTT. The variable domain in full, with the rest retrieved from reference TRBV19 and TRBJ1-1, is DGGITQSPKYLFRKEGQNVTLSCEQNLNHDAMYWYRQDPGQGLRLIYYSQIVNDFQKGDIAEGYSVSREKKESFPLTVTSAQKNPTAFYLCASSPSWTEAFFGQGTRLTVV.

With regard to this clonotype: Its ends do not fully match the called genes, so a read error is possible. The V and J genes are TRBV10-3 and TRBJ1-1; D gene uncertain. Per the germline V gene, CDR1 is ENHRY and CDR2 is SYGVKD. CDR3 length equals 15 residues. This CDR3 is CAISDSRSLNTEAFF. DNA of the CDR3: TGTGCCATCAGTGACTCTCGATCACTGAACACCGAAGCTTTCTTT.

This clonotype occurred a few times. The chain carries TRBV6-6 and TRBJ2-2; D unresolved. Germline V gene data show CDR1 as MNHNY and CDR2 as SVGAGI (reference sequence). Trimming took off 2 bases at V and 6 bases at J, with 10 bases between the two ends. CDR3 size: 14 residues. For the CDR3, the DNA is TGTGCCAGCAGTTACCGGGCTCCACCCGGGGAGCTGTTTTTT. Residues: CASSYRAPPGELFF.

This clonotype was observed a few times. The genes are TRBV12-5 and TRBJ2-3, with TRBD2 matching 12 bases. J was trimmed by 6 bases and V by 5 bases; bases with no gene match: 3. Germline V CDR1 and CDR2: LGHNT, FRNRAP. CDR3 length: 14 residues. The CDR3 region is CASGPSGGADTQYF. As DNA, the CDR3 is TGTGCTAGTGGTCCTAGCGGGGGGGCCGATACGCAGTATTTT.

J is TRBJ1-1 and V is TRBV30; no clear D gene. The CDR3 totals 15 residues. The V gene's germline CDR1 is GTSNPN and CDR2 SVGIG (reference sequence). The ends were cut back, 0 bases at V and 1 base at J, with 12 bases in the middle. This CDR3 is CAWSVSRLGNTEAFF. The CDR3 DNA reads as TGTGCCTGGAGTGTCTCTCGTTTGGGGAACACTGAAGCTTTCTTT.

Ten or more counts support this clonotype. V and J are TRBV6-2 or TRBV6-3 and TRBJ2-6, with D maybe TRBD2 (5 bases). V was pared by 8 bases and J by 6 bases, with 14 bases between. CDR3 size: 14 residues. The germline CDR1 and CDR2 sequences are MNHEY and SVGEGT. The CDR3 DNA reads TGTGCCAGCTTGGCGGGTCTGGTGGCCAACGTCCTGACTTTC. Its translation is CASLAGLVANVLTF.

The chain combines TRBV4-3 with TRBJ2-5, with D possibly TRBD1 on 5 matching bases. Germline V gives CDR1 LGHNA, CDR2 YSLEER. CDR3 length equals 15 residues. Trimming removed 0 bases at V and 1 base at J, with 9 bases between. In DNA form, the CDR3 reads TGCGCCAGCAGCCAAGATTTGGGGCCCCAAGAGACCCAGTACTTC. Translated: CASSQDLGPQETQYF.

This clonotype was seen a handful of times. This rearrangement joins TRBV6-5 to TRBJ1-4; 7 nucleotides match TRBD1. V shed 5 bases and J 7 bases; nucleotides not matched to a gene: 10. Looked up from germline, CDR1 is MNHEY and CDR2 is SVGAGI. The CDR3 consists of 15 residues. The CDR3 region has the DNA TGTGCCAGCAGTCCCACGACAGGGCGTCCTGAAAAACTGTTTTTT. This codes for CASSPTTGRPEKLFF.

The gene calls are TRBV9 and TRBJ1-1; D is ambiguous. The CDR3 spans 15 residues. Trimming took off 3 bases at V and 1 base at J, with 13 bases between the two ends. The germline V gene encodes CDR1 SGDLS and CDR2 YYNGEE. CDR3 nucleotides: TGTGCCAGCAGCGCCTCGGCCAACAGGAACACTGAAGCTTTCTTT. Amino acid sequence: CASSASANRNTEAFF. The full variable domain, in which reference TRBV9 and TRBJ1-1 provide the parts outside the CDR3, is DSGVTQTPKHLITATGQRVTLRCSPRSGDLSVYWYQQSLDQGLQFLIQYYNGEERAKGNILERFSAQQFPDLHSELNLSSLELGDSALYFCASSASANRNTEAFFGQGTRLTVV.

In regard to this clonotype: Mismatch with germline at one junction end may stem from a read error. The V and J genes are TRBV29-1 and TRBJ1-1; D perhaps matches TRBD1 (5 bases). CDR3 size: 12 residues. From germline, CDR1 is SQVTM and CDR2 ANQGSEA. The CDR3 sequence is CSGREVGTGAFF. CDR3 DNA sequence: TGCAGCGGCAGGGAGGTTGGCACTGGAGCTTTCTTT.

The chain is built from TRBV4-1 and TRBJ2-5; TRBD1 is a possible D gene (5 bases). The CDR3 has 16 amino acids. Germline CDR1 is MGHRA and CDR2 is YSYEKL. V shed 0 bases and J shed 3 bases, with 14 bases lying between them. Here the CDR3 reads CASSQDLGHSKETQYF. The CDR3 DNA reads TGCGCCAGCAGCCAAGATCTAGGACACAGTAAAGAGACCCAGTACTTC.

This chain joins TRBV18 and TRBJ1-1; tentative D call: TRBD1 (5 bases). Trimming removed 6 bases at V and 2 bases at J, with 13 bases between. This CDR3 is 14 amino acids long. The germline V gene encodes CDR1 KGHSH and CDR2 LQKENI. The chain's CDR3 is CASSAAGGNTEAFF. In nucleotides, the CDR3 is TGTGCCAGCTCGGCCGCGGGGGGAAACACTGAAGCTTTCTTT.

The chain carries TRBV7-9 and TRBJ2-1; 13 bases line up with TRBD2. Looked up from germline, CDR1 is SEHNR and CDR2 is FQNEAQ (reference sequence). CDR3 size: 16 residues. Trimming cost V 3 bases and J 10 bases; bases outside gene matches: 9. The CDR3 nucleotides read TGTGCCAGCAGCTTTGCCCGGGAACTAGCGGGAGGGGAGCAGTTCTTC. It specifies CASSFARELAGGEQFF.

The V gene is TRBV18, the J gene TRBJ1-3; 7 nucleotides align to TRBD1. CDR1 is KGHSH and CDR2 is LQKENI in the germline V gene. V was pared by 4 bases and J by 3 bases, with 3 bases of the junction left unmatched. There are 14 residues in the CDR3. The CDR3 sequence: CASSLGQVGNTIYF. The CDR3 DNA sequence: TGTGCCAGCTCACTCGGACAGGTTGGAAACACCATATATTTT.

Remarks on this clonotype: The junction does not match germline at one end; this may be a read error. The rearrangement joins TRBV2 to TRBJ2-3; 8 bases line up with TRBD1. The germline gives CDR1 SNHLY, CDR2 FYNNEI. The CDR3 is made up of 14 amino acids. The CDR3 loop reads CASSGDRGTYTQYF. The CDR3 region has the DNA TGTGCCAGCAGTGGAGACAGGGGCACATATACGCAGTATTTT.

This clonotype has just a few counts. This chain joins TRBV12-3 or TRBV12-4 and TRBJ1-2, with D unclear. Trimming left V 3 bases short and J 3 bases short, with 11 bases between. CDR3 size: 14 residues. The CDR3 DNA follows: TGTGCCAGCAGTTTGGTCAGCCCTTACTATGGCTACACCTTC. Translation gives CASSLVSPYYGYTF.

The chain couples TRBV2 to TRBJ1-2, with TRBD1 matching over 12 bases. Per the germline V gene, CDR1 is SNHLY and CDR2 is FYNNEI. The ends lost 2 bases at V and 8 bases at J; junction bases unmatched: 9. CDR3 size: 16 residues. In nucleotides, the CDR3 is TGTGCCAGCAGTGAATGGTCGGGACAGGGGGCCGTCGGCTACACCTTC. It encodes CASSEWSGQGAVGYTF.

This chain uses TRBV5-1 with TRBJ1-1, with D unclear. Trimming took 4 bases from V and 2 from J, leaving 12 bases between them. Germline CDR1 SGHRS, CDR2 YFSETQ. CDR3 length equals 14 residues. The CDR3 nucleotides are TGCGCCAGCAGCCTGGTCAGTGACAACACTGAAGCTTTCTTT. Translation gives CASSLVSDNTEAFF.